The 32 T cell receptor beta chains below all came from one sample that was sequenced in a study of shared clonotypes between healthy human individuals. TCRdb's table, derived via immunoSEQ multiplex PCR, lists solely in-frame clones and lacks some. Of a few million clones in the sample, approximately 94% were seen once. The sequencing sample was made of naive CD4+ T cells sorted from blood. Subset of the sample: CD45RA+ positively selected. The receptors originated from a man aged 18 to 35 in good health.

The CDR3 region is CASSPPVGSGANVLTF. The CDR3 DNA sequence: TGTGCCAGCTCACCCCCAGTAGGATCTGGGGCCAACGTCCTGACTTTC. The chain carries TRBV18 and TRBJ2-6; D is uncertain. V was cut by 3 bases and J by 1 base, with 10 bases left in between. This CDR3 region has 16 residues. Germline V lookup: CDR1 KGHSH, CDR2 LQKENI.

The chain has TRBV28 and TRBJ1-4; D gene unclear. There are 15 residues in the CDR3. Germline V gene data show CDR1 as MDHEN and CDR2 as SYDVKM. The V gene lost 6 bases and the J gene lost 4 bases, with 15 bases spanning the gap. This CDR3 reads CASRLDGSDNEKLFF. CDR3 in DNA: TGTGCCAGCAGGCTCGACGGGTCGGATAATGAAAAACTGTTTTTT.

The V and J genes are TRBV7-2 and TRBJ2-1, with 8 positions matching TRBD1. After removal of 4 bases from V and 10 bases from J, the junction contained 6 bases not matched to a gene. The CDR3 loop spans 13 amino acids. Germline V CDR1 and CDR2: SGHTA, FQGNSA. CDR3 region: CASSSDRVLEQFF. DNA for the CDR3: TGTGCCAGCAGCTCGGACAGGGTGTTAGAGCAGTTCTTC.

This clone was seen only once. The chain couples TRBV5-4 to TRBJ2-7; 8 bases are a match to TRBD1. This CDR3 spans 15 amino acids. The V and J ends lost 4 bases and 3 bases, in that order; junction bases with no gene match: 9. Germline V gene lookup returns CDR1 SGHNT and CDR2 YYREEE (reference sequence). The CDR3 loop is CASSRGLGQDYEQYF. CDR3 DNA: TGTGCCAGCAGCCGAGGTCTGGGACAGGACTACGAGCAGTACTTC.

This clone was counted a single time. The chain joins TRBV18 to TRBJ2-1, with 10 bases that match TRBD1. The CDR3 runs to 15 residues. The V gene's germline CDR1 is KGHSH and CDR2 LQKENI. The trim removed 3 bases at V and 6 bases at J, leaving 5 bases unmatched. The DNA for the CDR3 is TGTGCCAGCTCACCCGGGACAGGGGTTGTCAATGAGCAGTTCTTC. Protein: CASSPGTGVVNEQFF.

The chain combines TRBV10-3 with TRBJ1-1, with a weak D call TRBD1 (5 bases). V lost 0 bases and J lost 4, with 9 bases in between. This CDR3 has 14 amino acids. The germline CDR1 and CDR2 sequences are ENHRY and SYGVKD. The CDR3 sequence: CAISESVGGTEAFF. CDR3 DNA sequence: TGTGCCATCAGTGAGTCGGTGGGGGGCACTGAAGCTTTCTTT.

The chain links TRBV5-4 to TRBJ2-1; 9 bases are a match to TRBD1. V shed 2 bases, J shed 2 bases, and the junction held 5 bases outside the gene matches. The CDR3 runs 16 residues. CDR1 SGHNT and CDR2 YYREEE come from the germline V gene (reference sequence). CDR3 residues: CASSLTGGGTYNEQFF. CDR3 nucleotides: TGTGCCAGCAGCTTAACAGGGGGCGGAACCTACAATGAGCAGTTCTTC.

The rearrangement uses TRBV30 and TRBJ1-3, with D hard to call. This CDR3 region has 12 residues. The V gene lost 5 bases and the J gene lost 4 bases, with 9 bases spanning the gap. In germline, CDR1 is GTSNPN, CDR2 SVGIG (reference sequence). The CDR3 DNA reads TGTGCCTGGGACTTGGGGGGAAACACCATATATTTT. It encodes CAWDLGGNTIYF.

The chain joins TRBV11-3 to TRBJ2-1, with 7 bases fitting TRBD1. Germline CDR1 SGHNT, CDR2 YENEEA. Unmatched junction bases numbered 4, after V lost 3 bases and J lost 2 bases. The CDR3 runs 15 residues. CDR3 residues: CASSLTGLAYNEQFF. The CDR3, as DNA: TGTGCCAGCAGCTTGACAGGGCTGGCCTACAATGAGCAGTTCTTC.

The rearrangement uses TRBV7-9 and TRBJ2-1, with TRBD2 identical over 10 bases. The CDR3 runs to 14 residues. CDR1 is SEHNR, CDR2 FQNEAQ, per germline (reference sequence). Losses at the gene ends were 4 bases for V and 5 bases for J; bases not matched to a gene: 2. CDR3 sequence: CASSWTSGDNEQFF. Written as DNA, the CDR3 is TGTGCCAGCAGCTGGACTAGCGGTGACAATGAGCAGTTCTTC.

The chain employs TRBV7-9 and TRBJ1-5, with D possibly being TRBD1 (5 bases). The ends were cut back, 4 bases at V and 3 bases at J, with 13 bases in the middle. Germline CDR1 SEHNR, CDR2 FQNEAQ (reference sequence). CDR3 length: 15 residues. CDR3 region: CASSSIGGVNQPQHF. Written as DNA, the CDR3 is TGTGCCAGCAGCTCGATTGGAGGGGTCAATCAGCCCCAGCATTTT.

V gene TRBV7-2 combines with J gene TRBJ2-7; TRBD1 matches 7 bases. Germline CDR1 is SGHTA and CDR2 is FQGNSA. The CDR3 totals 13 residues. The J segment lost 9 bases and the V segment lost 0 bases, leaving 5 bases of the junction unmatched. CDR3 nucleotides: TGTGCCAGCAGCTTAGCGTCTCAGGGGGTGCAGTACTTC. This translates into CASSLASQGVQYF.

The rearrangement uses TRBV18 and TRBJ2-7, with 9 bases that match TRBD1. This CDR3 is 15 amino acids long. Trimming cost V 1 base and J 1 base; bases outside gene matches: 2. CDR1 is KGHSH, CDR2 LQKENI, per germline. Here the CDR3 DNA reads TGTGCCAGCTCACCACAACAGGGGGCGTCCTACGAGCAGTACTTC. As protein: CASSPQQGASYEQYF.

J is TRBJ2-7 and V is TRBV18, with TRBD2 matching 9 bases. V lost 3 bases, J lost 3 bases, and 3 bases stayed unmatched. The germline gives CDR1 KGHSH, CDR2 LQKENI. The CDR3 loop spans 14 amino acids. The CDR3 DNA sequence: TGTGCCAGCTCACCCGAAGCGGGGGGCTACGAGCAGTACTTC. Its protein is CASSPEAGGYEQYF.

This chain joins TRBV5-4 and TRBJ1-5, with D possibly being TRBD1 (5 bases). From germline, CDR1 is SGHNT and CDR2 YYREEE (reference sequence). The V and J ends lost 0 bases and 7 bases respectively, with 14 bases between them. This CDR3 spans 15 amino acids. CDR3 loop: CASSLARQGPQPQHF. DNA of the CDR3: TGTGCCAGCAGCTTGGCTAGGCAGGGTCCCCAGCCCCAGCATTTT.

J is TRBJ2-3 and V is TRBV10-3; perhaps TRBD2 as D (5 bases). V shed 3 bases and J shed 1 base, with 8 bases lying between them. The CDR3 is made up of 14 amino acids. Germline assignment: CDR1 ENHRY and CDR2 SYGVKD. CDR3 amino acids: CAISDYGGTDTQYF. CDR3 nucleotides: TGTGCCATCAGTGATTACGGGGGCACAGATACGCAGTATTTT.

The chain uses TRBV28 and TRBJ1-1; D ambiguous. The CDR3 contains 16 residues. Trimming removed 6 bases at V and 4 bases at J, with 21 bases between. Germline CDR1 reads MDHEN; CDR2 reads SYDVKM. The CDR3 bases are TGTGCCAGCAGCTATACCCTCGGGGAGGCGAGCACTGAAGCTTTCTTT. Translated: CASSYTLGEASTEAFF.

This clone was counted a single time. The chain carries TRBV15 and TRBJ1-4, with a possible D match to TRBD1 (6 bases). The V gene lost 8 bases and the J gene lost 4 bases, with 11 bases spanning the gap. CDR1 is LNHNV, CDR2 YYDKDF, per germline (reference sequence). The CDR3 sequence is 13 residues long. CDR3 sequence reads: CATAWGLNEKLFF. In DNA form, the CDR3 reads TGTGCCACCGCTTGGGGGCTTAATGAAAAACTGTTTTTT.

The rearrangement uses TRBV13 and TRBJ2-5, with D maybe TRBD1 (5 bases). The CDR3 covers 13 residues. Trimming cost V 5 bases and J 2 bases, with 9 bases left between them. Germline-derived CDR1 and CDR2 are PRHDT and FYEKMQ (reference sequence). The chain's CDR3 is CASSPGNQETQYF. CDR3 DNA sequence: TGTGCCAGCAGCCCAGGGAATCAAGAGACCCAGTACTTC.

The chain uses TRBV2 and TRBJ1-4; 10 nucleotides match TRBD1. The trim removed 8 bases at V and 6 bases at J, leaving 6 bases unmatched. This CDR3 comprises 14 residues. Germline-derived CDR1 and CDR2 are SNHLY and FYNNEI. CDR3 sequence (DNA): TGTGCCAGCTCACCCGGGACAGGGGATGAAAAACTGTTTTTT. Translating gives CASSPGTGDEKLFF.

This clone was observed once. The rearrangement joins TRBV5-4 to TRBJ2-3; TRBD2 matches at 13 bases. Germline CDR1 and CDR2: SGHNT and YYREEE (reference sequence). The CDR3 is 19 residues long. V shed 3 bases, J shed 0 bases, and the junction held 10 bases outside the gene matches. In DNA form, the CDR3 reads TGTGCCAGCAGCTCCGGAACGCCGACTAGCGGGGGGAGCACAGATACGCAGTATTTT. It encodes CASSSGTPTSGGSTDTQYF.

The rearrangement links TRBV6-1 to TRBJ2-1; the D call may be TRBD1 or TRBD2 (5 bases each). V dropped 2 bases and J dropped 0 bases, with 11 bases sitting between them. Germline values: CDR1 MNHNS, CDR2 SASEGT. CDR3 length equals 16 residues. The CDR3 sequence: CASSEWGTASYNEQFF. CDR3 DNA: TGTGCCAGCAGTGAATGGGGGACGGCCTCCTACAATGAGCAGTTCTTC.

This clone turned up a few times. The genes are TRBV5-6 and TRBJ1-1; D is possibly TRBD1 (5 bases). Germline V gene sequence: CDR1 SGHDT, CDR2 YYEEEE. Trimming shortened V by 3 bases and J by 6 bases, and 18 bases separated the two germline ends. CDR3 length equals 15 residues. In DNA form, the CDR3 reads TGTGCCAGCAGCTCCGGGGGACCCGTGATCGCTGAAGCTTTCTTT. Translated: CASSSGGPVIAEAFF. The variable domain in full, with the rest retrieved from reference TRBV5-6 and TRBJ1-1, is DAGVTQSPTHLIKTRGQQVTLRCSPKSGHDTVSWYQQALGQGPQFIFQYYEEEERQRGNFPDRFSGHQFPNYSSELNVNALLLGDSALYLCASSSGGPVIAEAFFGQGTRLTVV.

This chain uses TRBV10-2 with TRBJ2-3, with 9 bases fitting TRBD2. CDR3 length equals 15 residues. In germline, CDR1 is WSHSY, CDR2 SAAADI. With 3 bases clipped from V and 2 bases from J, the junction kept 3 bases outside the gene matches. CDR3 nucleotides: TGCGCCAGCAGTGACGGCGGGAGGGCCACAGATACGCAGTATTTT. This gives the protein CASSDGGRATDTQYF.

This chain uses TRBV2 with TRBJ1-4; a possible D gene is TRBD1 (5 bases). Germline V gene data show CDR1 as SNHLY and CDR2 as FYNNEI. The CDR3 is made up of 16 amino acids. V lost 1 base and J lost 2, with 11 bases in between. The CDR3, as DNA: TGTGCCAGCAGTGAAGGGCGGGCAGGGACTAATGAAAAACTGTTTTTT. Amino acid sequence: CASSEGRAGTNEKLFF.

The genes are TRBV14 and TRBJ2-3; a weak D match, TRBD2 (6 bases). Germline CDR1 reads SGHDN; CDR2 reads FVKESK. The CDR3 length is 14 residues. V was clipped by 4 bases and J by 4 bases, with 12 bases between them. DNA of the CDR3: TGTGCCAGCAGCCTCTTCGGGACTGCAGATACGCAGTATTTT. Its translation: CASSLFGTADTQYF.

The V gene is TRBV29-1, the J gene TRBJ2-6, with 11 bases matching TRBD1. With V trimmed by 4 bases and J by 2 bases, 4 bases remained unmatched. The CDR3 sequence is 16 residues long. Germline V gene lookup returns CDR1 SQVTM and CDR2 ANQGSEA. Here the CDR3 DNA reads TGCAGCGTTGTGGGACAGGGGGTACCTGGGGCCAACGTCCTGACTTTC. Translation gives CSVVGQGVPGANVLTF. Full variable domain (outside the CDR3, taken from reference TRBV29-1 and TRBJ2-6): SAVISQKPSRDICQRGTSLTIQCQVDSQVTMMFWYRQQPGQSLTLIATANQGSEATYESGFVIDKFPISRPNLTFSTLTVSNMSPEDSSIYLCSVVGQGVPGANVLTFGAGSRLTVL.

This chain links TRBV5-6 with TRBJ2-3; 9 positions agree with TRBD1. The CDR3 length is 14 residues. V lost 6 bases, J lost 5 bases, and 7 bases stayed unmatched. Germline CDR1 is SGHDT and CDR2 is YYEEEE. Here the CDR3 reads CASNYRGLRDTQYF. Written as DNA, the CDR3 is TGTGCCAGCAACTACAGGGGGCTTAGAGATACGCAGTATTTT. The entire variable domain, with the rest obtained from reference TRBV5-6 and TRBJ2-3, is as follows: DAGVTQSPTHLIKTRGQQVTLRCSPKSGHDTVSWYQQALGQGPQFIFQYYEEEERQRGNFPDRFSGHQFPNYSSELNVNALLLGDSALYLCASNYRGLRDTQYFGPGTRLTVL.

DNA for the CDR3: TGTGCCACCAGCGCACGGGACAGGGGGCTCAATCAGCCCCAGCATTTT. It encodes CATSARDRGLNQPQHF. The chain links TRBV15 to TRBJ1-5, with 12 bases fitting TRBD1. V lost 5 bases to trimming and J lost 3 bases; unmatched junction nucleotides: 5. Germline CDR1 LNHNV, CDR2 YYDKDF (reference sequence). The length of the CDR3 is 16 residues.

The count of this clone is one. This chain joins TRBV10-1 and TRBJ1-1; the D gene is possibly TRBD1 (5 bases). Trimming pared 6 bases from V and 2 bases from J, leaving 10 bases between. In germline, CDR1 is WNHNN, CDR2 SYGVQD (reference sequence). There are 13 residues in the CDR3. In DNA, the CDR3 is TGCGCCAGCAGGACAGACCTCAACACTGAAGCTTTCTTT. It encodes CASRTDLNTEAFF.

The V and J genes are TRBV4-1 and TRBJ2-5; D possibly corresponds to TRBD2 (5 bases). From germline, CDR1 is MGHRA and CDR2 YSYEKL. This CDR3 has 16 amino acids. V was clipped by 2 bases and J by 2 bases, with 15 bases between them. The CDR3 DNA is TGCGCCAGCAGCCAACTAAAATTGGGGAGACAAGAGACCCAGTACTTC. It encodes CASSQLKLGRQETQYF.

This clone was seen a single time. The J gene is TRBJ2-1, the V gene TRBV27; D possibly corresponds to TRBD1 (6 bases). Germline V CDR1 and CDR2: MNHEY, SMNVEV (reference sequence). V lost 6 bases and J lost 7, with 10 bases in between. CDR3 length: 12 amino acids. CDR3 DNA sequence: TGTGCCAGCAGGTACAGGGAGAATGAGCAGTTCTTC. Translating gives CASRYRENEQFF.